Following are 20 T cell receptor beta chains from one sample sequenced in a study of blood T cell repertoires in COVID-19. Generated by immunoSEQ multiplex PCR, the TCRdb table keeps only in-frame clones and is missing some. There are a few hundred thousand clones in the sample; about 88% occur only once, and roughly 4.5% lies in the top ten. The material sequenced was PBMCs or T cells enriched from blood (not recorded which). Source of these receptors: a woman younger than 45 who had been exposed to COVID-19.

The V gene is TRBV19, the J gene TRBJ1-2, with D perhaps matching TRBD1 (5 bases). Between the trimmed V and J ends, which lost 6 bases and 8 bases, there was a span of 16 bases. The length of the CDR3 is 13 residues. Germline V CDR1 and CDR2: LNHDA, SQIVND (reference sequence). The CDR3 nucleotides are TGTGCCAGTAGCGACACAGGAAGTGGAGGCTACACCTTC. Amino acid sequence: CASSDTGSGGYTF. The variable domain in full, completed from reference TRBV19 and TRBJ1-2, reads DGGITQSPKYLFRKEGQNVTLSCEQNLNHDAMYWYRQDPGQGLRLIYYSQIVNDFQKGDIAEGYSVSREKKESFPLTVTSAQKNPTAFYLCASSDTGSGGYTFGSGTRLTVV.

This chain joins TRBV14 and TRBJ1-2; no clear D. This CDR3 region has 15 residues. Trimming pared 0 bases from V and 6 bases from J, leaving 14 bases between. Germline CDR1 is SGHDN and CDR2 is FVKESK. CDR3 protein: CASSQEWSDYHGYTF. The CDR3 region has the DNA TGTGCCAGCAGCCAAGAGTGGTCAGATTATCATGGCTACACCTTC.

This clone showed up just once. The rearrangement links TRBV29-1 to TRBJ1-1; D ambiguous. The CDR3 has 12 amino acids. Trimming left V 5 bases short and J 4 bases short, with 11 bases between. Germline CDR1 SQVTM, CDR2 ANQGSEA. The CDR3 region has the DNA TGCAGCGTTCGAGGAGAGGTCACTGAAGCTTTCTTT. It yields the protein CSVRGEVTEAFF.

This chain joins TRBV2 and TRBJ1-5; the D is unclear. The CDR3 has 14 residues. Trimming left V 1 base short and J 5 bases short, with 9 bases between. Looked up from germline, CDR1 is SNHLY and CDR2 is FYNNEI. The CDR3 loop is CASSEGHQHQPQHF. The CDR3 coding sequence is TGTGCCAGCAGTGAAGGGCACCAACATCAGCCCCAGCATTTT.

The rearrangement links TRBV7-2 to TRBJ1-6, with TRBD1 identical over 10 bases. Germline trimming cut 5 bases from V and 6 bases from J; bases unmatched to any gene: 4. Germline V gene sequence: CDR1 SGHTA, CDR2 FQGNSA. The CDR3 runs to 15 residues. CDR3 DNA: TGTGCCAGCAGCCAGGACAGGGGGAGTAATTCACCCCTCCACTTT. It codes for CASSQDRGSNSPLHF.

This sequence joins TRBV5-4 and TRBJ1-5; TRBD1 might be the D (6 bases). Germline V CDR1 and CDR2: SGHNT, YYREEE (reference sequence). The germline V and J ends were trimmed by 0 bases and 1 base, with 14 bases remaining between them. This CDR3 is built from 17 residues. CDR3 DNA: TGTGCCAGCAGCTTGGGGCCCCCGGGGGGCAGCAATCAGCCCCAGCATTTT. It encodes CASSLGPPGGSNQPQHF.

This clone was counted a single time. The chain employs TRBV2 and TRBJ1-1; tentative D call: TRBD1 (5 bases). CDR3 length: 16 residues. V lost 4 bases, J lost 0 bases, and 15 bases lay in between. Looked up from germline, CDR1 is SNHLY and CDR2 is FYNNEI. CDR3 in DNA: TGTGCCAGCAGTGGTCCCGACAGTCCGGTGAACACTGAAGCTTTCTTT. This encodes CASSGPDSPVNTEAFF.

V is TRBV4-1 and J is TRBJ2-3, with 9 nucleotides matching TRBD1. The CDR3 contains 18 residues. From germline, CDR1 is MGHRA and CDR2 YSYEKL. The trim removed 0 bases at V and 2 bases at J, leaving 9 bases unmatched. The CDR3 loop reads CASSQDRSGQGVTDTQYF. CDR3 sequence (DNA): TGCGCCAGCAGCCAAGATAGGTCGGGACAGGGCGTCACAGATACGCAGTATTTT.

Worth noting for this clone: Distinct nucleotide sequences in the sample also encode this CDR3. The CDR3 DNA reads as TGTGCCAGCAGTTACTCGACGGCAGGGGCCTACGAGCAGTACTTC. The encoded protein is CASSYSTAGAYEQYF. V usage is TRBV6-5 and J usage is TRBJ2-7; D is perhaps TRBD1 (6 bases). With 0 bases removed from V and 2 bases from J, the gap between germline ends came to 11 bases. The CDR3 totals 15 residues. Germline V gene sequence: CDR1 MNHEY, CDR2 SVGAGI.

V gene TRBV19 combines with J gene TRBJ1-1, with D maybe TRBD1 (5 bases). V dropped 1 base and J dropped 3 bases, with 9 bases sitting between them. Germline V lookup: CDR1 LNHDA, CDR2 SQIVND (reference sequence). The CDR3 length is 14 residues. The CDR3 loop is CASSIGGWDTEAFF. The CDR3 nucleotides read TGTGCCAGTAGTATAGGGGGCTGGGACACTGAAGCTTTCTTT.

The rearrangement uses TRBV4-1 and TRBJ1-1, with D uncertain. The CDR3 runs to 15 residues. V lost 0 bases, J lost 1 base, and 9 bases lay in between. Germline-derived CDR1 and CDR2 are MGHRA and YSYEKL. CDR3 bases: TGCGCCAGCAGCCAAGATCCGACTGGGAACACTGAAGCTTTCTTT. Translating it yields CASSQDPTGNTEAFF.

This chain uses TRBV18 with TRBJ2-1, with 7 bases identical to TRBD2. CDR1 and CDR2 (germline): KGHSH, LQKENI. The CDR3 is made up of 15 amino acids. Trimming removed 4 bases from V and 3 bases from J; junction bases left unmatched: 6. The CDR3, as DNA: TGTGCCAGCTCACTAGCGAGCGGGGACTACAATGAGCAGTTCTTC. As protein: CASSLASGDYNEQFF.

This clone has a handful of counts. Additional DNA sequences in this sample encode the identical CDR3. V usage is TRBV7-3 and J usage is TRBJ1-1; 8 bases line up with TRBD1. This CDR3 is 14 amino acids long. Looked up from germline, CDR1 is SGHTA and CDR2 is FQGTGA. V gave up 2 bases and J gave up 1 base; unmatched junction bases: 0. CDR3 bases: TGTGCCAGCAGCTTAGGGACAGGGAACACTGAAGCTTTCTTT. Residues: CASSLGTGNTEAFF.

The chain links TRBV13 to TRBJ1-2; 7 positions agree with TRBD1. The CDR3 covers 12 residues. Germline assignment: CDR1 PRHDT and CDR2 FYEKMQ (reference sequence). V lost 4 bases and J lost 6; bases outside the gene matches: 2. CDR3 nucleotides: TGTGCCAGCAGCTGGGGACAGCATGGCTACACCTTC. Translating gives CASSWGQHGYTF.

In this sample, this clone turned up once. This chain connects TRBV4-2 to TRBJ1-5; 7 nucleotides line up with TRBD1. The CDR3 has 16 amino acids. V lost 1 base, J lost 3 bases, and 6 bases stayed unmatched. In germline, CDR1 is LGHNA, CDR2 YNFKEQ. DNA of the CDR3: TGTGCCAGCAGCCAAGTGGAGGGGGCTGTCAATCAGCCCCAGCATTTT. Amino acid sequence: CASSQVEGAVNQPQHF.

The chain is built from TRBV27 and TRBJ1-2, with 11 bases identical to TRBD1. The CDR3 contains 15 residues. Germline V CDR1 and CDR2: MNHEY, SMNVEV (reference sequence). Trimming removed 5 bases from V and 5 bases from J; junction bases left unmatched: 7. The CDR3 sequence: CASSLGQGAAYGYTF. The CDR3 DNA reads as TGTGCCAGCAGTCTAGGACAGGGGGCGGCGTATGGCTACACCTTC.

The V gene is TRBV4-2, the J gene TRBJ1-1, with D possibly TRBD1 on 6 matching bases. V dropped 1 base and J dropped 5 bases, with 14 bases sitting between them. This CDR3 spans 15 amino acids. Germline lookup yields CDR1 LGHNA and CDR2 YNFKEQ. The CDR3 DNA reads TGTGCCAGCAGCCAAGGCCCAGGGGATGGTACTGAAGCTTTCTTT. It codes for CASSQGPGDGTEAFF.

The V call is TRBV5-8, the J call TRBJ2-7; 8 bases agree with TRBD1. Per the germline V gene, CDR1 is SGHTS and CDR2 is YDEGEE. After removal of 2 bases from V and 2 bases from J, the junction contained 9 bases not matched to a gene. CDR3 length: 16 residues. The DNA for the CDR3 is TGTGCCAGCAGCTTCCACAGGGGGTCCCTTACCTACGAGCAGTACTTC. It translates to CASSFHRGSLTYEQYF.

This clone was seen once. The chain links TRBV10-3 to TRBJ2-1, with 10 bases aligning to TRBD2. V lost 6 bases to trimming and J lost 2 bases; unmatched junction nucleotides: 4. This CDR3 region has 15 residues. CDR1 is ENHRY and CDR2 is SYGVKD in the germline V gene. DNA of the CDR3: TGTGCCATCAGCGAGAGCGGGGGGGCCTACAATGAGCAGTTCTTC. Protein product: CAISESGGAYNEQFF.

Only one count was recorded for this clone. V usage is TRBV19 and J usage is TRBJ1-5, with 7 nucleotides matching TRBD1. Germline assignment: CDR1 LNHDA and CDR2 SQIVND (reference sequence). Unmatched junction bases numbered 2, after V lost 6 bases and J lost 3 bases. This CDR3 region has 13 residues. The CDR3 coding sequence is TGTGCCAGTAGGGGACAGTTCAATCAGCCCCAGCATTTT. It is translated as CASRGQFNQPQHF.